The clone carrying this TCR beta chain was found a few times. These data are taken from a study of beta chain features in type 1 diabetes. The CDR3 has 14 residues. V was pared by 5 bases and J by 5 bases, with 7 bases of the junction left unmatched. Per germline, CDR1 SGHRS and CDR2 YFSETQ. The whole isolated RNA underwent reverse transcription, so sequencing captured expressed TCRB transcripts. Sequencing used immunoSEQ multiplex PCR; TCRdb keeps in-frame clones, though not all of them. The sample has roughly 250,000 clones; 9.6% are singletons. The origin of this receptor is a woman aged 18-35 years in good health. The rearrangement joins TRBV5-1 to TRBJ2-1; 7 bases line up with TRBD2. Input material: naive CD4+ T cells from blood. CDR3 region: CASRLRDYDNEQFF. The CDR3 DNA is TGCGCCAGCAGACTGAGGGACTACGACAATGAGCAGTTCTTC.